The 20 T cell receptor beta chains listed next were all sequenced from one sample in a study of siplizumab effects on memory and regulatory T cells. TCRdb keeps only in-frame clones here, not all; method: immunoSEQ multiplex PCR. Here the sample spans approximately 70,000 clones, about 89% being singletons. The sequenced sample consisted of CD8+ T cells sorted from blood. The receptors stem from a human donor in good health.

The gene calls are TRBV5-1 and TRBJ2-7; D is perhaps TRBD1 (5 bases). CDR1 and CDR2 (germline): SGHRS, YFSETQ. The CDR3 loop spans 16 amino acids. Trimming shortened V by 4 bases and J by 4 bases, and 21 bases separated the two germline ends. CDR3 amino acids: CASSPVAGIGLYEQYF. The DNA for the CDR3 is TGCGCCAGCAGCCCCGTTGCAGGGATCGGGCTATACGAGCAGTACTTC.

The V gene is TRBV11-2, the J gene TRBJ2-5, with 8 bases identical to TRBD1. CDR3 length equals 13 residues. J was trimmed by 3 bases and V by 6 bases; bases with no gene match: 3. Looked up from germline, CDR1 is SGHAT and CDR2 is FQNNGV. Here the CDR3 reads CASRPGGEETQYF. Here the CDR3 DNA reads TGTGCCAGCAGACCAGGGGGCGAAGAGACCCAGTACTTC.

The CDR3 spells CASSRTPAVEAFF. The CDR3 nucleotides read TGTGCCAGCAGCCGGACCCCCGCCGTTGAAGCTTTCTTT. The chain couples TRBV7-9 to TRBJ1-1; D not certain. The CDR3 has 13 residues. Deletions cut 5 bases from V and 7 bases from J, with 14 bases between. Germline loops: CDR1 SEHNR, CDR2 FQNEAQ (reference sequence). Full variable domain (missing parts from reference TRBV7-9 and TRBJ1-1): DTGVSQNPRHKITKRGQNVTFRCDPISEHNRLYWYRQTLGQGPEFLTYFQNEAQLEKSRLLSDRFSAERPKGSFSTLEIQRTEQGDSAMYLCASSRTPAVEAFFGQGTRLTVV.

This clone was seen more than once but under ten times. CDR3 sequence reads: CASSLVGQGSYEQYF. The CDR3 nucleotides are TGTGCCAGCAGCTTAGTGGGACAGGGGTCCTACGAGCAGTACTTC. The V and J genes are TRBV7-2 and TRBJ2-7, with 10 positions matching TRBD1. This CDR3 has 15 amino acids. Losses at the gene ends were 1 base for V and 1 base for J; bases not matched to a gene: 1. Germline V gene sequence: CDR1 SGHTA, CDR2 FQGNSA.

The chain links TRBV6-1 to TRBJ2-7, with 9 positions matching TRBD1. Germline V gives CDR1 MNHNS, CDR2 SASEGT. The CDR3 is made up of 13 amino acids. The junction had 1 base not matched to a gene; V was cut back by 6 bases and J by 1 base. The CDR3 spells CASRDRGSYEQYF. The CDR3 nucleotides are TGTGCCAGCAGGGACAGGGGTTCCTACGAGCAGTACTTC.

This chain links TRBV7-9 with TRBJ2-7; 8 bases are shared with TRBD1. V lost 0 bases and J lost 4; bases outside the gene matches: 14. This CDR3 region has 18 residues. In germline, CDR1 is SEHNR, CDR2 FQNEAQ (reference sequence). The CDR3 DNA reads TGTGCCAGCAGCTTAGCGGGTAGGACAGGGAAGGGGGGATACGAGCAGTACTTC. It encodes CASSLAGRTGKGGYEQYF.

The genes are TRBV2 and TRBJ1-1; TRBD1 matches at 7 bases. Trimming at V came to 4 bases and at J to 4 bases, leaving 6 bases not matched to a gene. Germline V gene data show CDR1 as SNHLY and CDR2 as FYNNEI. CDR3 length: 14 amino acids. The DNA of the CDR3 is TGTGCCAGCAGTGTGCAGGGGGAAGGCACTGAAGCTTTCTTT. Translated: CASSVQGEGTEAFF.

This chain connects TRBV4-1 to TRBJ1-1; D perhaps matches TRBD1 (5 bases). The V and J ends lost 5 bases and 2 bases respectively, with 9 bases between them. Germline CDR1 reads MGHRA; CDR2 reads YSYEKL. The CDR3 totals 13 residues. The CDR3 DNA reads as TGCGCCAGCAGCTTGGGACTCAACACTGAAGCTTTCTTT. Protein: CASSLGLNTEAFF.

This clone was seen a single time. The chain links TRBV21-1 to TRBJ1-2. TRBV21-1 is a listed pseudogene. This CDR3 spans 16 amino acids. Here the CDR3 reads CASSKVVGHKNYGYTF. The CDR3 DNA reads as TGTGCCAGCAGCAAAGTTGTCGGTCACAAAAACTATGGCTACACCTTC.

The chain carries TRBV4-1 and TRBJ2-7; no clear D gene. CDR1 and CDR2 (germline): MGHRA, YSYEKL. V lost 0 bases, J lost 0 bases, and 9 bases lay in between. The CDR3 has 15 amino acids. CDR3 protein: CASSQDRHLSYEQYF. The CDR3 DNA follows: TGCGCCAGCAGCCAAGATCGGCATCTCTCCTACGAGCAGTACTTC.

The sample holds one count of this clone. The J gene is TRBJ2-1, the V gene TRBV6-6, with 9 bases aligning to TRBD2. Per the germline V gene, CDR1 is MNHNY and CDR2 is SVGAGI (reference sequence). J was trimmed by 7 bases and V by 8 bases; bases with no gene match: 3. This CDR3 is 12 amino acids long. The CDR3 spells CASASGINEQFF. DNA for the CDR3: TGTGCCAGCGCTAGCGGGATTAATGAGCAGTTCTTC.

V gene TRBV19 combines with J gene TRBJ1-4; D is uncertain. This CDR3 has 14 residues. Germline V gene sequence: CDR1 LNHDA, CDR2 SQIVND (reference sequence). V was trimmed by 3 bases and J by 7 bases, leaving 12 bases between them. The CDR3 reads CASSIAVSGEKLFF. The CDR3, as DNA: TGTGCCAGTAGTATCGCGGTCAGTGGTGAAAAACTGTTTTTT.

The chain is built from TRBV4-1 and TRBJ2-7; D is uncertain. Trimming took off 1 base at V and 0 bases at J, with 7 bases between the two ends. CDR1 MGHRA and CDR2 YSYEKL come from the germline V gene. The CDR3 length is 14 residues. The CDR3 DNA reads as TGCGCCAGCAGCCAAGCCCCACTCTCCTACGAGCAGTACTTC. Translation gives CASSQAPLSYEQYF.

The V and J genes are TRBV2 and TRBJ1-4; TRBD1 might be the D (6 bases). V lost 4 bases to trimming and J lost 10 bases, with 10 bases between them. The germline V gene has CDR1 SNHLY and CDR2 FYNNEI. CDR3 length: 12 residues. DNA for the CDR3: TGTGCCAGCAGTGGAACAGGGACAAAACTGTTTTTT. The encoded protein is CASSGTGTKLFF.

This chain joins TRBV19 and TRBJ2-5, with 7 bases that match TRBD1. CDR3 length equals 11 residues. The junction had 2 bases not matched to a gene; V was cut back by 9 bases and J by 4 bases. CDR1 is LNHDA, CDR2 SQIVND, per germline (reference sequence). The CDR3: CASSGGETQYF. Here the CDR3 DNA reads TGTGCCAGCTCAGGGGGAGAGACCCAGTACTTC.

V gene TRBV6-1 combines with J gene TRBJ2-6; the match to TRBD1 covers 7 bases. Germline assignment: CDR1 MNHNS and CDR2 SASEGT. This CDR3 has 13 amino acids. The trim removed 9 bases at V and 1 base at J, leaving 0 bases unmatched. This chain's CDR3 is CARQGSGANVLTF. In nucleotides, the CDR3 is TGTGCCAGACAGGGGTCTGGGGCCAACGTCCTGACTTTC.

This clone was detected once. The chain couples TRBV7-9 to TRBJ2-3; 7 bases match TRBD2. Germline CDR1 is SEHNR and CDR2 is FQNEAQ (reference sequence). The CDR3 loop spans 16 amino acids. After removal of 4 bases from V and 2 bases from J, the junction contained 9 bases not matched to a gene. CDR3 nucleotide sequence: TGTGCCAGCAGCTACCCCCGGGACTACCACACAGATACGCAGTATTTT. Protein: CASSYPRDYHTDTQYF.

V is TRBV7-9 and J is TRBJ1-1; D is ambiguous. Germline CDR1 SEHNR, CDR2 FQNEAQ (reference sequence). The CDR3 has 12 amino acids. V shed 9 bases and J shed 0 bases, with 8 bases lying between them. The CDR3 region is CASCGMNTEAFF. DNA for the CDR3: TGTGCCAGTTGTGGCATGAACACTGAAGCTTTCTTT.

The chain links TRBV7-6 to TRBJ2-5, with a weak D call TRBD1 (6 bases). CDR1 and CDR2 from the germline V gene are SGHVS and FNYEAQ. With 5 bases removed from V and 5 bases from J, the gap between germline ends came to 15 bases. This CDR3 spans 14 amino acids. CDR3 protein: CASSTRGYRETQYF. As DNA, the CDR3 is TGTGCCAGCAGCACCAGGGGATACAGGGAGACCCAGTACTTC. The full variable domain, its missing parts supplied by reference TRBV7-6 and TRBJ2-5, is GAGVSQSPRYKVTKRGQDVALRCDPISGHVSLYWYRQALGQGPEFLTYFNYEAQQDKSGLPNDRFSAERPEGSISTLTIQRTEQRDSAMYRCASSTRGYRETQYFGPGTRLLVL.

The chain carries TRBV7-8 and TRBJ2-7; tentative D call: TRBD1 (6 bases). Trimming left V 5 bases short and J 0 bases short, with 11 bases between. The germline V gene has CDR1 SGHVS and CDR2 FQNEAQ. This CDR3 has 14 residues. The CDR3: CASSPRQDSYEQYF. The CDR3 region has the DNA TGTGCCAGCAGCCCAAGACAGGACTCCTACGAGCAGTACTTC.